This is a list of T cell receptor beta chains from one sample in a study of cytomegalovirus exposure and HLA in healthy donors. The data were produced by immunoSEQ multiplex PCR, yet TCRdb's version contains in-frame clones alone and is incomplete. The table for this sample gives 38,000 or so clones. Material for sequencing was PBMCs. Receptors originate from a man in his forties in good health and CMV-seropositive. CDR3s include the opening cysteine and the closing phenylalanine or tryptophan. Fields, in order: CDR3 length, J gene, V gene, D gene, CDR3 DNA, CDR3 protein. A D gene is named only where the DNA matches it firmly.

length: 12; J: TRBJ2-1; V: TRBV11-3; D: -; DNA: TGTGCCAGCAGCTTAGGTATCGATGAGCAGTTCTTC; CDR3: CASSLGIDEQFF
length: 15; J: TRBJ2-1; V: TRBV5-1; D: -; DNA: TGCGCCAGCAGCACGGCGGGGACGGATTACAATGAGCAGTTCTTC; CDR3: CASSTAGTDYNEQFF
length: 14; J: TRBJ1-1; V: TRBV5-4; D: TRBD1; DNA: TGTGCCAGCAGCCGGGACAGGGGGAACACTGAAGCTTTCTTT; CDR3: CASSRDRGNTEAFF
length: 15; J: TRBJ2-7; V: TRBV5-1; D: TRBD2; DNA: TGCGCCAGCAGCCCTAGCGGGAGGGATCTCTACGAGCAGTACTTC; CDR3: CASSPSGRDLYEQYF
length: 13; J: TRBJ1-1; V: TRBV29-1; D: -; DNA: TGCAGCGCCGCCGGACAGAGGAACACTGAAGCTTTCTTT; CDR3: CSAAGQRNTEAFF
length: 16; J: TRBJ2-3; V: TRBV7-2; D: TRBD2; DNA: TGTGCCAGCAGCTTAGTTGGCGGGAGAGGGACAGATACGCAGTATTTT; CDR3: CASSLVGGRGTDTQYF
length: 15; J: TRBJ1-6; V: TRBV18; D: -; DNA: TGTGCCAGCTCACCCGGCCGAGACAGTAATTCACCCCTCCACTTT; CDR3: CASSPGRDSNSPLHF
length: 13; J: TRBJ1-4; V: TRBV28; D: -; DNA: TGTGCCAGCAGTTTCAGTTTTCTTGAAAAACTGTTTTTT; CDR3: CASSFSFLEKLFF
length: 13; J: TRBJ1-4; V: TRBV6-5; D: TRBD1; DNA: TGTGCCAGCACCAGGGACAGGAGAGAAAAACTGTTTTTT; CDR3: CASTRDRREKLFF
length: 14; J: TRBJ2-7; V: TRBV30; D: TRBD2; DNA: TGTGCCTGGAGTGGTCTAGCGGGAACCTACGAGCAGTACTTC; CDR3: CAWSGLAGTYEQYF
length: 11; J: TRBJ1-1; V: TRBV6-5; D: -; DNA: TGTGCCAGCAGAATGGACAGTGAAGCTTTCTTT; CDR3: CASRMDSEAFF
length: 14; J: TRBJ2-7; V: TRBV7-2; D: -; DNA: TGTGCCAGCAGCCTACAGGGTGGCGCCTACGAGCAGTACTTC; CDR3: CASSLQGGAYEQYF
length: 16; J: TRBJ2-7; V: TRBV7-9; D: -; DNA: TGTGCCAGCAGCTCCGTCTTGGGGCAGGGTTTTCGCGAGCAGTACTTC; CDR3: CASSSVLGQGFREQYF
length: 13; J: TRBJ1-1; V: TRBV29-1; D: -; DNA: TGCAGCGTTGTCACAGGAGTGAACACTGAAGCTTTCTTT; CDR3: CSVVTGVNTEAFF
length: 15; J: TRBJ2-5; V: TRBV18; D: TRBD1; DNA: TGTGCCAGCTCGCAAGAGGGACAGGGGCGAGAGACCCAGTACTTC; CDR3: CASSQEGQGRETQYF
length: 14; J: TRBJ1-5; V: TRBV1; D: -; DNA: TGCACGCCCAGTGAAGCAGGGGGCGGCCAGCCCCAGCATTTT; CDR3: CTPSEAGGGQPQHF
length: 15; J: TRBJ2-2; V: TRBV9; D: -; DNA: TGTGCCAGCAGCGATGGAGGCAGGAACACCGGGGAGCTGTTTTTT; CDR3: CASSDGGRNTGELFF
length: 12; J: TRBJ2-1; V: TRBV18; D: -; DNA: TGTGCCAGCTCACCACCGTCAGGAAGGCAGTTCTTC; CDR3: CASSPPSGRQFF
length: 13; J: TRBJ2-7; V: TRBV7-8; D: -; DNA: TGTGCCAGCAGCTCTTTACAGGGCTACGAGCAGTACTTC; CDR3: CASSSLQGYEQYF
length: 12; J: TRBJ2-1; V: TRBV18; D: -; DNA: TGTGCCAGCTCAGTCTACAGCAATGAGCAGTTCTTC; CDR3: CASSVYSNEQFF
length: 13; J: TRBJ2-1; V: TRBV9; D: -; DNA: TGTGCCAGCTCTTCGGGATCCTACAATGAGCAGTTCTTC; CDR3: CASSSGSYNEQFF
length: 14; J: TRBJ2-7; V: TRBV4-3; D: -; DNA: TGCGCCAGCAGCCAAGATCGACAGGTCTACGAGCAGTACTTC; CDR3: CASSQDRQVYEQYF
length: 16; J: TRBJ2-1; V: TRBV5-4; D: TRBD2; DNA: TGTGCCAGCAGCTTGGCGAGGACTAGCGGGCGGAATGAGCAGTTCTTC; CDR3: CASSLARTSGRNEQFF
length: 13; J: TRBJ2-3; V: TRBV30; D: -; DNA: TGTGCCTGGATACCCAGCGATAAAGATACGCAGTATTTT; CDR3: CAWIPSDKDTQYF
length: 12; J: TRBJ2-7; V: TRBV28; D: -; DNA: TGTGCCAGCAGCCCACCAGGCGACGAGCAGTACTTC; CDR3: CASSPPGDEQYF
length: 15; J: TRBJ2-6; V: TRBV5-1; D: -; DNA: TGCGCCAGCAGCCCAACTAGCCTTGGGGCCAACGTCCTGACTTTC; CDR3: CASSPTSLGANVLTF
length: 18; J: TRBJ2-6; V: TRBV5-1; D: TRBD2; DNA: TGCGCCAGCAGCCCTTTTCCGGGAGGGCCAACAGGGGCCAACGTCCTGACTTTC; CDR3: CASSPFPGGPTGANVLTF
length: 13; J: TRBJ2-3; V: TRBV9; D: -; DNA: TGTGCCAGCAGCGTGGGCACTAGCCGTACGCAGTATTTT; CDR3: CASSVGTSRTQYF
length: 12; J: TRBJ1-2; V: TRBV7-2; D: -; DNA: TGTGCCAGCAGAAGAGTCGAGAATGGCTACACCTTC; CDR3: CASRRVENGYTF
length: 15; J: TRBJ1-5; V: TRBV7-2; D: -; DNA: TGTGCCAGCAGAACTCAGGGGAATAGCAATCAGCCCCAGCATTTT; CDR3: CASRTQGNSNQPQHF
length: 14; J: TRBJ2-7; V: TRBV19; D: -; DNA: TGTGCCAGTAGTGTACCGGGACTCTCCTACGAGCAGTACTTC; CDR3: CASSVPGLSYEQYF
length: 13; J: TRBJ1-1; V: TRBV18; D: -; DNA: TGTGCCAGCTCATCCGGGCGGGGGACTGAAGCTTTCTTT; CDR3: CASSSGRGTEAFF
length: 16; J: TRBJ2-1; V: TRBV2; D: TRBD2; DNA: TGTGCCGCAAAGGACCTTCTGGCGGGAGGGTACAATGAGCAGTTCTTC; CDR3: CAAKDLLAGGYNEQFF
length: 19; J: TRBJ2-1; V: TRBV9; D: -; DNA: TGTGCCAGCAGCGTAGCCCAAATCGGTTACAGGGTGGCCTACAATGAGCAGTTCTTC; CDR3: CASSVAQIGYRVAYNEQFF